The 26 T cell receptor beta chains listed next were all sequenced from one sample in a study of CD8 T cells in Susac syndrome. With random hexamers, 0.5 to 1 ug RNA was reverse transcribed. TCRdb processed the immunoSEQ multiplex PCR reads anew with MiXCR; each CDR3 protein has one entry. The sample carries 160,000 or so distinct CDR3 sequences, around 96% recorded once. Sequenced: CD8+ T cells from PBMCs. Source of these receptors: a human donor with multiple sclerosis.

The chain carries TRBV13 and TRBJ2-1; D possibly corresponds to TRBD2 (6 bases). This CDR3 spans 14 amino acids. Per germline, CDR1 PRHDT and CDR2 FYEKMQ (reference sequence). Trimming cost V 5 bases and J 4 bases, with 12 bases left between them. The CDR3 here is CASSITGTYNEQFF. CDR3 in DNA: TGTGCCAGCAGCATAACCGGGACTTACAATGAGCAGTTCTTC.

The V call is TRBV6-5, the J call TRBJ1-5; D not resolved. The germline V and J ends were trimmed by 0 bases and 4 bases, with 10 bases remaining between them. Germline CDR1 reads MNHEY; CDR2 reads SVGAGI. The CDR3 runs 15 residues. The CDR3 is CASSYSVGGNQPQHF. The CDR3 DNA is TGTGCCAGCAGTTACTCGGTTGGCGGTAATCAGCCCCAGCATTTT.

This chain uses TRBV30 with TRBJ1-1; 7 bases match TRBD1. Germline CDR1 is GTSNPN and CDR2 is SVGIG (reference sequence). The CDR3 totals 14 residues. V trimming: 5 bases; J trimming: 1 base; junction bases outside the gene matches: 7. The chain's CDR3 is CAWHPTGSNTEAFF. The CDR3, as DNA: TGTGCCTGGCACCCGACAGGGTCGAACACTGAAGCTTTCTTT.

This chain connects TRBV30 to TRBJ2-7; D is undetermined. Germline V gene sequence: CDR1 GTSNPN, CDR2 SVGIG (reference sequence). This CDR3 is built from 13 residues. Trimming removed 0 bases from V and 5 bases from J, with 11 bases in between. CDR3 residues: CAWSVRGGHEQYF. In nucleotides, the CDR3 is TGTGCCTGGAGTGTCAGAGGCGGTCACGAGCAGTACTTC. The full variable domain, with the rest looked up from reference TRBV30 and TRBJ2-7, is SQTIHQWPATLVQPVGSPLSLECTVEGTSNPNLYWYRQAAGRGLQLLFYSVGIGQISSEVPQNLSASRPQDRQFILSSKKLLLSDSGFYLCAWSVRGGHEQYFGPGTRLTVT.

Here the CDR3 reads CSVEDRGGRKDTQYF. The CDR3 bases are TGCAGCGTTGAGGACCGGGGAGGAAGGAAAGATACGCAGTATTTT. The chain carries TRBV29-1 and TRBJ2-3, with D perhaps matching TRBD2 (6 bases). The CDR3 spans 15 residues. CDR1 and CDR2 (germline): SQVTM, ANQGSEA. V was shortened by 3 bases and J by 5 bases, with 18 bases between the two germline ends.

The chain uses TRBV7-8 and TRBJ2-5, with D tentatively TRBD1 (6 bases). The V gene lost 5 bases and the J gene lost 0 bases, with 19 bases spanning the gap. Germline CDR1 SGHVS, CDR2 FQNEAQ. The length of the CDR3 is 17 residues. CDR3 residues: CASSPSPGQLHQETQYF. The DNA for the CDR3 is TGTGCCAGCAGCCCATCTCCCGGACAGTTGCACCAAGAGACCCAGTACTTC.

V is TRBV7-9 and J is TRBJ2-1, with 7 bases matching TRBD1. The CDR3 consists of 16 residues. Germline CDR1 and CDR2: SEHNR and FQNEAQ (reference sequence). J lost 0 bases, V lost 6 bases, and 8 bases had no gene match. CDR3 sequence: CASSGKQGSSYNEQFF. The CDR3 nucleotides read TGTGCCAGCAGTGGAAAACAGGGGAGCTCCTACAATGAGCAGTTCTTC.

The CDR3 DNA reads TGTGCCAGCATAGGATCGACAGGGAGGACCGGGGAGCTGTTTTTT. This sequence encodes CASIGSTGRTGELFF. V usage is TRBV2 and J usage is TRBJ2-2; possibly TRBD1 for D (7 bases). The ends were cut back, 7 bases at V and 5 bases at J, with 17 bases in the middle. The germline CDR1 and CDR2 sequences are SNHLY and FYNNEI. This CDR3 is 15 amino acids long.

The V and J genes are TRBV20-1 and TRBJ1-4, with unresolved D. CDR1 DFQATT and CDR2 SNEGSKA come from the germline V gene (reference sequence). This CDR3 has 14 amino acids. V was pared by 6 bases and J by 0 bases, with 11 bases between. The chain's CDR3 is CSARPKATNEKLFF. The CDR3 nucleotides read TGCAGTGCCAGGCCTAAAGCAACTAATGAAAAACTGTTTTTT.

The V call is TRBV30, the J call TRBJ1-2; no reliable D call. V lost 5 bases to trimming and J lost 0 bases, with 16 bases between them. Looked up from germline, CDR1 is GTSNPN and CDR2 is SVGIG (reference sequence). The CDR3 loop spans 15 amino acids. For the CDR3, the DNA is TGTGCCTGGGGGCCGGAGAATGTCGCTAACTATGGCTACACCTTC. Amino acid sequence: CAWGPENVANYGYTF.

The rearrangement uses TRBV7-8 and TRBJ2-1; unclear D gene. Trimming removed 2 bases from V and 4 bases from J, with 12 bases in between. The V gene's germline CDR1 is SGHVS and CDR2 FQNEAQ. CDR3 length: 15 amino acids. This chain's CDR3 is CASSLSEGQYNEQFF. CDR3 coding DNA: TGTGCCAGCAGCTTATCGGAAGGGCAGTACAATGAGCAGTTCTTC. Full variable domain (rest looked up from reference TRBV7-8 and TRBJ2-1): GAGVSQSPRYKVAKRGQDVALRCDPISGHVSLFWYQQALGQGPEFLTYFQNEAQLDKSGLPSDRFFAERPEGSVSTLKIQRTQQEDSAVYLCASSLSEGQYNEQFFGPGTRLTVL.

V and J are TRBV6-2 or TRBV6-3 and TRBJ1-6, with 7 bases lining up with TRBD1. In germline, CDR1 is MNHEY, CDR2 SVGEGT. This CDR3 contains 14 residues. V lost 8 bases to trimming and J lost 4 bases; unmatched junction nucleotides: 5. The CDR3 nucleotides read TGTGCCAGCGGATTCAGGGGGTATAATTCACCCCTCCACTTT. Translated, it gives CASGFRGYNSPLHF.

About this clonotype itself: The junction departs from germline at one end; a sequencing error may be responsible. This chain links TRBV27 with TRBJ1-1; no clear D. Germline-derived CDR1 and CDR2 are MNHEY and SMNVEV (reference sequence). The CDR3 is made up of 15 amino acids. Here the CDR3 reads CASSLSSGVVTEAFF. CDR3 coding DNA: TGTGCCAGCAGCTTATCCAGTGGGGTGGTCACTGAAGCTTTCTTT.

The CDR3 loop reads CSVITGLGIYGYTF. DNA for the CDR3: TGCAGCGTTATAACAGGTCTGGGAATCTATGGCTACACCTTC. The gene calls are TRBV29-1 and TRBJ1-2; maybe TRBD1 (5 bases). The V gene's germline CDR1 is SQVTM and CDR2 ANQGSEA. CDR3 length: 14 amino acids. The ends were cut back, 5 bases at V and 4 bases at J, with 17 bases in the middle.

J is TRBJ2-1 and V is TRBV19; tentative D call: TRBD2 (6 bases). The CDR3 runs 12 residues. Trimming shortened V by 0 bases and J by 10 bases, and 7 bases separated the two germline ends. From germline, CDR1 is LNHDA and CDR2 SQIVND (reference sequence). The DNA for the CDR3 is TGTGCCAGTAGTATAGATCGGGAGGAGCAGTTCTTC. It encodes CASSIDREEQFF.

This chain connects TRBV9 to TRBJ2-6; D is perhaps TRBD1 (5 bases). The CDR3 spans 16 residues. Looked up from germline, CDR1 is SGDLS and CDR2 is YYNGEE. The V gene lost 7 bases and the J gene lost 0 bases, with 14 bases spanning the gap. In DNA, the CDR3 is TGTGCCAGCTTGTCCAGGGATTTCTCTGGGGCCAACGTCCTGACTTTC. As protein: CASLSRDFSGANVLTF.

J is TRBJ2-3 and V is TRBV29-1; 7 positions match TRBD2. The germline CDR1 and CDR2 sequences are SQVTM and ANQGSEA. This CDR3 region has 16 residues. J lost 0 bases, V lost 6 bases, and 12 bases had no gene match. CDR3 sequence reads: CSVPLASGVSTDTQYF. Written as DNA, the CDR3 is TGCAGCGTCCCCCTGGCAAGCGGGGTTAGCACAGATACGCAGTATTTT.

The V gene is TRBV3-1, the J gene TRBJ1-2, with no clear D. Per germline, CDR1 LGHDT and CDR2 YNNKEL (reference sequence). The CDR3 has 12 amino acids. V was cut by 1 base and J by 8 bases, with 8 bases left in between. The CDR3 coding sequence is TGTGCCAGCAGCCAAGGGCTGGACGGCTACACCTTC. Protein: CASSQGLDGYTF.

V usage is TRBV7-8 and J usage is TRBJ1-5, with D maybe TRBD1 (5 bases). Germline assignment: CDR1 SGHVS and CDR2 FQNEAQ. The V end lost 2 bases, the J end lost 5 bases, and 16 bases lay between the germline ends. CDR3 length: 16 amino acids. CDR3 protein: CASSLLRGDIDQPQHF. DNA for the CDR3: TGTGCCAGCAGCTTACTCCGGGGGGATATCGATCAGCCCCAGCATTTT.

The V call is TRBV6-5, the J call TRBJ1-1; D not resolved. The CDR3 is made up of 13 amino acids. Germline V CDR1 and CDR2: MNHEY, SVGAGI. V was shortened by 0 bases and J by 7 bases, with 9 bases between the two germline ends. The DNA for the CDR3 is TGTGCCAGCAGTTACTCGAATCTGGATGAAGCTTTCTTT. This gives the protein CASSYSNLDEAFF.

The CDR3 sequence is CSVETGPGANVLTF. In nucleotides, the CDR3 is TGCAGCGTGGAGACAGGGCCCGGGGCCAACGTCCTGACTTTC. The V and J genes are TRBV29-1 and TRBJ2-6, with 7 positions matching TRBD1. J was trimmed by 4 bases and V by 6 bases; bases with no gene match: 6. Germline values: CDR1 SQVTM, CDR2 ANQGSEA. The CDR3 runs to 14 residues.

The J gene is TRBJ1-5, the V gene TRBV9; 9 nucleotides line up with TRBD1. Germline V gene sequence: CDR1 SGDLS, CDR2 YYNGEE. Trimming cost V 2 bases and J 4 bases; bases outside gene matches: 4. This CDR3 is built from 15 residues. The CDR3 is CASSVGDRENQPQHF. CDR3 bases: TGTGCCAGCAGCGTGGGGGACAGGGAAAATCAGCCCCAGCATTTT.

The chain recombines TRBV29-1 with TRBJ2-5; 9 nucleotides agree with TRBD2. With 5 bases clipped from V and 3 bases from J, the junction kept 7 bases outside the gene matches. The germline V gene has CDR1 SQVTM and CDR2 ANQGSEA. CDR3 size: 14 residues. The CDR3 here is CSVWKRGDKETQYF. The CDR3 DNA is TGCAGCGTTTGGAAGCGGGGGGATAAAGAGACCCAGTACTTC.

The CDR3 bases are TGTGCCAGCAGGAGCTACGAGCAGTACTTC. This codes for CASRSYEQYF. The rearrangement joins TRBV2 to TRBJ2-7; D gene ambiguous. CDR3 length: 10 amino acids. Trimming cost V 6 bases and J 3 bases, with 3 bases left between them. Germline V gene data show CDR1 as SNHLY and CDR2 as FYNNEI.

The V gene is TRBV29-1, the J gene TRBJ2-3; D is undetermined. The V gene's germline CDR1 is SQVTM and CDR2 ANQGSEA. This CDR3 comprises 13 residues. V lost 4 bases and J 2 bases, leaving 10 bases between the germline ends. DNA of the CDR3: TGCAGCGTTGTGGCTGGCACCACAGATACGCAGTATTTT. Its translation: CSVVAGTTDTQYF.

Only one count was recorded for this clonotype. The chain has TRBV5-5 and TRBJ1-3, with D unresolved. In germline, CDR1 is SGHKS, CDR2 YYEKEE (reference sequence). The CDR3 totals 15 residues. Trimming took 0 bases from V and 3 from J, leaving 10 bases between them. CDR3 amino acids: CASSLETDNGNTIYF. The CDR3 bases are TGTGCCAGCAGCTTGGAAACCGACAATGGAAACACCATATATTTT.